A single TCR beta chain is shown here with its context. Its antigen is unknown. Libraries were prepared by immunoSEQ multiplex PCR; TCRdb keeps only in-frame clonotypes and omits some of them. The table records approximately 2.5 million clones, approximately 94% of them present only once. The data are from a study of shared clonotypes between healthy human individuals. Study at large: CD8 memory received one plate per donor, CD8 naive two, CD4 memory three and CD4 naive three.

Study-wide results and caveats: The sampled material consisted only of blood, and tissue repertoires are likely to differ. Estimated clonotype richness was generally higher in naive than memory subsets.

The specimen was naive CD4+ T cells sorted from blood. Subset noted: CD45RA+ positively selected. The receptor comes from a man aged 18-30 years in good health.

CDR3 DNA sequence: TGTGCCAGCAGCTTAGGTAAAACTGAAGCTTTCTTT. It yields the protein CASSLGKTEAFF. The chain uses TRBV7-9 and TRBJ1-1, with unresolved D. Germline V lookup: CDR1 SEHNR, CDR2 FQNEAQ (reference sequence). The CDR3 is 12 residues long. V gave up 1 base and J gave up 5 bases, with 5 bases separating them.